This T cell receptor (beta chain) comes out of a study of T cells in localized non-small cell lung cancer (dated by TCRdb to 2020 to 2021). Context from the whole study: T cell repertoires of some 240 early-stage NSCLC patients were analyzed, with tumors being compared against uninvolved tumor-adjacent lungs. All 240 or so NSCLC patients in the cohort were treatment-naive and had localized lung tumors that were resected. The mean age of the NSCLC patients was just over 65 years, with 120 to 150 men and 85 to 110 women.

Concerning this clone: Its specific antigen is unknown. Base qualities are not provided; no much larger clone lies one nucleotide away.

Points the paper makes about the study in general: Because multi-region tumor sequencing was not performed, intratumor heterogeneity could not be ruled out. Higher blood T cell density associated with longer overall survival, while higher adjacent-lung clonality associated with shorter survival. Because the study design was exploratory, TCR variables were selected using unadjusted p-values without false-discovery rate correction. Of the top 100 tumor clones, a median of roughly 53 were detected in paired uninvolved adjacent lung; 28 were also among that lung's top 100. Uninvolved tumor-adjacent lung showed the highest T cell clonality, higher than tumor, which suggests more focused antigenic responses in the uninvolved tumor-adjacent lung.

At diagnosis, tumor, uninvolved tumor-adjacent lung and peripheral blood were collected and then preserved as a mix of FFPE and fresh-frozen material. For TCR repertoire profiling, the blood samples were analyzed as peripheral blood mononuclear cells. TCR beta CDR3 regions were sequenced from DNA using the immunoSEQ Assay. Regarding the original processing steps: T cell density was computed as TCR beta template counts normalized to usable DNA estimated by amplifying housekeeping genes. The preseqR package was used to estimate richness by extrapolating to 400,000 templates for PBMC samples and to 120,000 templates for tissue samples. Clonality was calculated as one minus Pielou's evenness. Tissue-enriched TCRs were identified through differential abundance testing performed on productive amino-acid clonotypes, with a minimum total count of 5 and an alpha of 0.1. The Jaccard Index and the Morisita Overlap Index were used to quantify repertoire overlap between compartments. GLIPH clustered TCR beta CDR3s with public tetramer-defined viral CDR3s; viral motifs required at least three viral sequences plus V-gene enrichment. Imported from immuneACCESS, the table was reduced by TCRdb to in-frame sequences with V and J called. These copies leave out some clones; in studies compared against another copy, an unresolved V gene accounts for under half, and the cause of the remainder is not known. The V and J calls and the clone size are those of that table, but D and trimming were determined from the DNA. The table for this sample lists about 91,000 clones; 87% of them were counted only once. The ten top clones hold roughly 15% of the sample.

Source: peripheral blood, taken before any cancer treatment. This receptor was obtained from a man aged 35-75 years with stage I squamous cell lung carcinoma.

The DNA sequence is as follows: TGCAGCTCCACGGTGGCAGATACGCAGTATTTT. It codes for CSSTVADTQYF. The rearranged chain carries TRBV29-1 and TRBJ2-3; the D gene lacks a confident call. The junction carries 10 bases between V and J, which are trimmed by 8 bases and 4 bases respectively. The germline V gene provides CDR1 SQVTM and CDR2 ANQGSEA. The CDR3 numbers 11 residues from cysteine through phenylalanine. The kept DNA is CDR3 alone, 33 bases in frame from the first base.